This T cell receptor (beta chain) stems from a study of T cells after somatic rescue of genetic block. The CDR3 totals 15 residues. Losses at the gene ends were 6 bases for V and 4 bases for J; bases not matched to a gene: 9. Germline V gene lookup returns CDR1 SNHLY and CDR2 FYNNEI. Sequencing was performed with immunoSEQ multiplex PCR; in TCRdb, only in-frame clones are kept and a portion is missing. The repertoire holds about 88,000 clones, with over 80% as singletons. At least ten counts were recorded for this clone. The sample taken for sequencing was peripheral blood mononuclear cells (PBMCs). The chain has TRBV2 and TRBJ1-5, with 7 nucleotides matching TRBD1. The receptor comes from a woman under 30. The chain's CDR3 is CASRAETGWNQPQHF. CDR3 in DNA: TGTGCCAGCAGGGCGGAGACAGGGTGGAATCAGCCCCAGCATTTT.